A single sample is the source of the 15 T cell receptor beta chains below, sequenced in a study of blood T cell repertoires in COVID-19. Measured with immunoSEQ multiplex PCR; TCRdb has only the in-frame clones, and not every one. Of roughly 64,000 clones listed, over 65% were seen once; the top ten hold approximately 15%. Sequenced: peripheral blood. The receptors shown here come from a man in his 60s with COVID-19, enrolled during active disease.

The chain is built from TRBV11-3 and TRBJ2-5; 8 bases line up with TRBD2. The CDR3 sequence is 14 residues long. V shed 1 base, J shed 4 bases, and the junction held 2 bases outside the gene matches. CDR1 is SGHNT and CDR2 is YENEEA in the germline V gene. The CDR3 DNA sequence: TGTGCCAGCAGCTTAGGGGCGGGAGGAGAGACCCAGTACTTC. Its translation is CASSLGAGGETQYF.

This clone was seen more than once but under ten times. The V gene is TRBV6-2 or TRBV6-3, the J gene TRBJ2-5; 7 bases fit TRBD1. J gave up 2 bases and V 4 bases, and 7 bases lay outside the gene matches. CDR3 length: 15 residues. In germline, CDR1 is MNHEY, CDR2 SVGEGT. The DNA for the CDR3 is TGTGCCAGCAGTTTGCTAAGGGGGCGGCAAGAGACCCAGTACTTC. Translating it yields CASSLLRGRQETQYF.

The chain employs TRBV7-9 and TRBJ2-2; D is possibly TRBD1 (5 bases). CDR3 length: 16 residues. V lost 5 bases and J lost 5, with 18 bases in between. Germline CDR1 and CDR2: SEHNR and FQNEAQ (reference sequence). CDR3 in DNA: TGTGCCAGCAGCCTTCTCGGACAAACATTAACCGGGGAGCTGTTTTTT. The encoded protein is CASSLLGQTLTGELFF.

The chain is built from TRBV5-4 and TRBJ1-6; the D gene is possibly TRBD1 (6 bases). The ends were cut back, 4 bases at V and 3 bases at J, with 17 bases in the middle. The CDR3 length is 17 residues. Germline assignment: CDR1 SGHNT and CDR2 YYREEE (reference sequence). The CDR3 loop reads CASSTQGPSLYNSPLHF. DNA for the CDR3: TGTGCCAGCAGCACACAGGGACCAAGCCTCTATAATTCACCCCTCCACTTT.

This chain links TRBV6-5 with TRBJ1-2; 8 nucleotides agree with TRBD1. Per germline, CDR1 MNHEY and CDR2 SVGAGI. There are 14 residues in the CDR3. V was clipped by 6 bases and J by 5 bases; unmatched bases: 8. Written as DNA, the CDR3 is TGTGCCAGCAGGCCGCAGGGGGCGCTTTATGGCTACACCTTC. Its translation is CASRPQGALYGYTF.

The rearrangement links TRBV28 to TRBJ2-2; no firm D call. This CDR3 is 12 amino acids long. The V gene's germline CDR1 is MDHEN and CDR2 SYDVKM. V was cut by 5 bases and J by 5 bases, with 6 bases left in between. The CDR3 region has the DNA TGTGCCAGCAGTACTCCGACCGGGGAGCTGTTTTTT. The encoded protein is CASSTPTGELFF. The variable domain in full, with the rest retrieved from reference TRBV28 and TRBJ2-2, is DVKVTQSSRYLVKRTGEKVFLECVQDMDHENMFWYRQDPGLGLRLIYFSYDVKMKEKGDIPEGYSVSREKKERFSLILESASTNQTSMYLCASSTPTGELFFGEGSRLTVL.

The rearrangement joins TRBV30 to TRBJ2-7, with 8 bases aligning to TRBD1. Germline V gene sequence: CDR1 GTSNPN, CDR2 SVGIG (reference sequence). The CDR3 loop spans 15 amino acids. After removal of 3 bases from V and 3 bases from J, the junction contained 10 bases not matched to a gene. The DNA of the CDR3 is TGTGCCTGGAGCCAAGGGACAGGTTACTTCTACGAGCAGTACTTC. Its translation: CAWSQGTGYFYEQYF.

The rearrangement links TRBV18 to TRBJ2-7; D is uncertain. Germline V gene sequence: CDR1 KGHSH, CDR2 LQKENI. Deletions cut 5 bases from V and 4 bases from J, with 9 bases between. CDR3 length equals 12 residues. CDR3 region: CASSATLYEQYF. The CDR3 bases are TGTGCCAGCTCAGCCACGCTATACGAGCAGTACTTC.

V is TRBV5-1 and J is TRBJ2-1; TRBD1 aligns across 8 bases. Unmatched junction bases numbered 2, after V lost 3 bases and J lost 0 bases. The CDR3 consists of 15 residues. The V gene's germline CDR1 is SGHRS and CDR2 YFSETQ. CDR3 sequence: CASSWTGSSYNEQFF. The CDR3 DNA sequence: TGCGCCAGCAGCTGGACAGGGAGCTCCTACAATGAGCAGTTCTTC.

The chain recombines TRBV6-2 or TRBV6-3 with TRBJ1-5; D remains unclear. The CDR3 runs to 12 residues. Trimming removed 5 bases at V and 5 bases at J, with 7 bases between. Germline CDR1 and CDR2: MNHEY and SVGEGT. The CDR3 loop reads CASSLDYQPQHF. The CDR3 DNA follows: TGTGCCAGCAGTCTTGACTATCAGCCCCAGCATTTT.

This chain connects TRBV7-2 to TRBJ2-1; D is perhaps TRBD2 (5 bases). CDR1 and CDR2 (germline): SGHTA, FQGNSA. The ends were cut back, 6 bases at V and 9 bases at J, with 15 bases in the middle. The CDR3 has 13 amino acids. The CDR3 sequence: CASSDGVLGEQFF. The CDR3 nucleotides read TGTGCCAGCAGTGACGGGGTATTAGGTGAGCAGTTCTTC.

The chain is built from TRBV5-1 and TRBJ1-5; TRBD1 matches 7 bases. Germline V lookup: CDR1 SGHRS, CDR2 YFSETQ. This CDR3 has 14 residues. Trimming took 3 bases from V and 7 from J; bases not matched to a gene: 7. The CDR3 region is CASSSTGQEQPQHF. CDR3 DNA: TGCGCCAGCAGCTCGACAGGGCAAGAACAGCCCCAGCATTTT.

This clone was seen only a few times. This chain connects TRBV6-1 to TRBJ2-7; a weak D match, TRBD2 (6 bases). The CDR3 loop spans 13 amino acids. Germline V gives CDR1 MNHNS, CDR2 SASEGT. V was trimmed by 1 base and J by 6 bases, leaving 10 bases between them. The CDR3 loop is CASSEESGSEQYF. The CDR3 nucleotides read TGTGCCAGCAGTGAAGAATCCGGGAGCGAGCAGTACTTC.

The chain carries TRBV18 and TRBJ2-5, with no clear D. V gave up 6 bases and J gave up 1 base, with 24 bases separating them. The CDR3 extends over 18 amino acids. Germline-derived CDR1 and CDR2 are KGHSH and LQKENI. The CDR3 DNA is TGTGCCAGCTCCTTACTTATCAATGGGCCAGGCCGCCAAGAGACCCAGTACTTC. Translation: CASSLLINGPGRQETQYF.

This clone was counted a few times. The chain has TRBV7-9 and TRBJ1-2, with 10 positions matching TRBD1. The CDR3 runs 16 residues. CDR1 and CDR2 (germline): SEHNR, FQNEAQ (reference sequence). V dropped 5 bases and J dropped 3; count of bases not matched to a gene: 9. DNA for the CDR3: TGTGCCAGCAGCCACCGGGACAGGGGATTCGACTATGGCTACACCTTC. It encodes CASSHRDRGFDYGYTF.